These 10 T cell receptor beta chains share one sample of origin, sequenced in a study of CD8 T cells in ankylosing spondylitis. TCRdb fed the 5' RACE reads into MiXCR, producing one record per CDR3 protein. The sample has about 160,000 distinct CDR3 sequences, around 18% seen once. Sequencing was done on a sample of blood, either unsorted or a sorted T cell fraction (not recorded which). Receptors originate from a male donor with ankylosing spondylitis or in good health (not recorded which).

The J gene is TRBJ2-7, the V gene TRBV28, with 10 bases aligning to TRBD1. The CDR3 totals 15 residues. Germline V lookup: CDR1 MDHEN, CDR2 SYDVKM. With V trimmed by 5 bases and J by 1 base, 5 bases remained unmatched. The CDR3: CASSGRQGASYEQYF. The DNA for the CDR3 is TGTGCCAGCAGTGGTCGACAGGGGGCTTCCTACGAGCAGTACTTC.

This clonotype has ten or more counts. The chain joins TRBV28 to TRBJ1-2; D unresolved. The CDR3 has 14 amino acids. The V gene's germline CDR1 is MDHEN and CDR2 SYDVKM. V lost 1 base, J lost 5 bases, and 11 bases lay in between. The CDR3 loop is CASSLSGGRYGYTF. The CDR3 bases are TGTGCCAGCAGTTTATCTGGAGGGCGGTATGGCTACACCTTC.

This clonotype was picked up one time. A read error may account for a junction end that differs from germline. The chain links TRBV5-1 to TRBJ1-2; a weak D match, TRBD1 (5 bases). Germline V CDR1 and CDR2: SGHRS, YFSETQ. This CDR3 region has 14 residues. CDR3 coding DNA: TGCGCCAGCAGCTTGGGACAGTCAAACTATGGCCACACCTTC. It codes for CASSLGQSNYGHTF.

Ten or more counts support this clonotype. This sequence joins TRBV20-1 and TRBJ2-7, with 8 bases lining up with TRBD2. The length of the CDR3 is 13 residues. Germline CDR1 DFQATT, CDR2 SNEGSKA (reference sequence). Losses at the gene ends were 1 base for V and 7 bases for J; bases not matched to a gene: 6. CDR3 bases: TGCAGTGCTAGAGCGGGAGGGCCGGGTGAGCAGTACTTC. The encoded protein is CSARAGGPGEQYF.

This clonotype showed up just a few times. The chain employs TRBV3-1 and TRBJ2-1; TRBD2 agrees at 8 bases. Germline CDR1 reads LGHDT; CDR2 reads YNNKEL (reference sequence). The length of the CDR3 is 16 residues. V lost 3 bases to trimming and J lost 4 bases; unmatched junction nucleotides: 8. The CDR3 region is CASSQGAGATYNEQFF. For the CDR3, the DNA is TGTGCCAGCAGCCAGGGAGCGGGAGCAACTTACAATGAGCAGTTCTTC.

This clonotype was detected once. The gene calls are TRBV11-2 and TRBJ2-7; tentative D call: TRBD2 (6 bases). The germline V gene has CDR1 SGHAT and CDR2 FQNNGV. This CDR3 is built from 15 residues. V lost 2 bases to trimming and J lost 0 bases, with 11 bases between them. In DNA form, the CDR3 reads TGTGCCAGCAGCTTATTGGCGGGGAGCTCCTACGAGCAGTACTTC. It encodes CASSLLAGSSYEQYF. The entire variable domain, with the rest obtained from reference TRBV11-2 and TRBJ2-7, is as follows: EAGVAQSPRYKIIEKRQSVAFWCNPISGHATLYWYQQILGQGPKLLIQFQNNGVVDDSQLPKDRFSAERLKGVDSTLKIQPAKLEDSAVYLCASSLLAGSSYEQYFGPGTRLTVT.

Only a few counts were recorded for this clonotype. This sequence joins TRBV28 and TRBJ2-1; TRBD1 is a possible D gene (5 bases). The length of the CDR3 is 16 residues. V dropped 3 bases and J dropped 6 bases, with 18 bases sitting between them. Germline V CDR1 and CDR2: MDHEN, SYDVKM. CDR3 amino acids: CASSLSSAGSVNEQFF. The CDR3 bases are TGTGCCAGCAGTTTGTCCTCCGCAGGGTCGGTCAATGAGCAGTTCTTC.

For this clonotype: A junction boundary mismatches the germline segment, possibly from a read error. The CDR3 is CANSLDLETQYF. CDR3 in DNA: TGTGCCAACAGCTTAGACTTGGAGACCCAGTACTTC. V and J are TRBV7-9 and TRBJ2-5; no clear D. Germline V lookup: CDR1 SEHNR, CDR2 FQNEAQ (reference sequence). This CDR3 is 12 amino acids long. Full variable domain (remainder filled in from reference TRBV7-9 and TRBJ2-5): DTGVSQNPRHKITKRGQNVTFRCDPISEHNRLYWYRQTLGQGPEFLTYFQNEAQLEKSRLLSDRFSAERPKGSFSTLEIQRTEQGDSAMYLCANSLDLETQYFGPGTRLLVL.

This clonotype was seen at least ten times. The V gene is TRBV5-1, the J gene TRBJ2-5, with D unresolved. Germline CDR1 reads SGHRS; CDR2 reads YFSETQ. This CDR3 comprises 12 residues. The germline V and J ends were trimmed by 0 bases and 5 bases, with 5 bases remaining between them. The CDR3 DNA follows: TGCGCCAGCAGCTTGGCTCAGGAGACCCAGTACTTC. Residues: CASSLAQETQYF. Variable domain in full (rest from reference TRBV5-1 and TRBJ2-5): KAGVTQTPRYLIKTRGQQVTLSCSPISGHRSVSWYQQTPGQGLQFLFEYFSETQRNKGNFPGRFSGRQFSNSRSEMNVSTLELGDSALYLCASSLAQETQYFGPGTRLLVL.

This clonotype came up many times. CDR3 amino acids: CASSPGQTNTGELFF. For the CDR3, the DNA is TGCGCCAGCAGCCCGGGACAGACGAACACCGGGGAGCTGTTTTTT. This chain links TRBV5-1 with TRBJ2-2, with 7 bases lining up with TRBD1. CDR1 and CDR2 (germline): SGHRS, YFSETQ. The CDR3 consists of 15 residues. V shed 4 bases and J 0 bases; nucleotides not matched to a gene: 3. The full variable domain, with the rest looked up from reference TRBV5-1 and TRBJ2-2, is KAGVTQTPRYLIKTRGQQVTLSCSPISGHRSVSWYQQTPGQGLQFLFEYFSETQRNKGNFPGRFSGRQFSNSRSEMNVSTLELGDSALYLCASSPGQTNTGELFFGEGSRLTVL.